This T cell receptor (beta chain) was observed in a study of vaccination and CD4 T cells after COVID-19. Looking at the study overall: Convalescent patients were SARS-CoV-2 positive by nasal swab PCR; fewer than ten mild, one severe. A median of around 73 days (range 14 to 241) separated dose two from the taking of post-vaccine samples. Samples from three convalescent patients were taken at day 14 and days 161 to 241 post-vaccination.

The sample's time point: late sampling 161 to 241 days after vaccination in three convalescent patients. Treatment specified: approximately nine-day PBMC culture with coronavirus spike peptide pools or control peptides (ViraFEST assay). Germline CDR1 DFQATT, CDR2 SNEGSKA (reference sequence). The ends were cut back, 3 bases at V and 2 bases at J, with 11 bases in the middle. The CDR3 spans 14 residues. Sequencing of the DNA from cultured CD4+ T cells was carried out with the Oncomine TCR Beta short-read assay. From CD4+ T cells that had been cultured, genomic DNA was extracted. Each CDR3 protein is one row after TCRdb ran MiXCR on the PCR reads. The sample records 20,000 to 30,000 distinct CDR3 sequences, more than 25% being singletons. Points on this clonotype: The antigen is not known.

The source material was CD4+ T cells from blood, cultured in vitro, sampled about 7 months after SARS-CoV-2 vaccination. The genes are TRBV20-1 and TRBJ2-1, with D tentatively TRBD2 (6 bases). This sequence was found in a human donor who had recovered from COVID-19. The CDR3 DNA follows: TGCAGTGCTAGGAGGCGGGATCCCTACAATGAGCAGTTCTTC. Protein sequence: CSARRRDPYNEQFF.